These 12 T cell receptor beta chains originate from one sample sequenced in a study of cytomegalovirus exposure and HLA in healthy donors. The data were produced by immunoSEQ multiplex PCR, yet TCRdb's version contains in-frame clones alone and is incomplete. This sample has 150,000 to 200,000 clones, with approximately 96% found just once. The material sequenced was PBMCs. Receptors originate from a woman younger than 30 in good health and CMV-seronegative.

The V gene is TRBV19, the J gene TRBJ2-7; D unclear. The V end was cut by 1 base, the J end by 1 base, with 14 bases between. There are 16 residues in the CDR3. Looked up from germline, CDR1 is LNHDA and CDR2 is SQIVND (reference sequence). In DNA form, the CDR3 reads TGTGCCAGTAGTATAGTTGTCTCGGCAGGTTCCTACGAGCAGTACTTC. It codes for CASSIVVSAGSYEQYF.

The V and J genes are TRBV27 and TRBJ1-2; D is possibly TRBD1 (5 bases). The CDR3 sequence is 13 residues long. The V gene lost 7 bases and the J gene lost 7 bases, with 16 bases spanning the gap. The germline V gene encodes CDR1 MNHEY and CDR2 SMNVEV (reference sequence). CDR3 residues: CASTLMGLGGYTF. DNA of the CDR3: TGTGCCAGCACCCTTATGGGGCTGGGTGGCTACACCTTC.

The count of this clone is one. V is TRBV6-5 and J is TRBJ2-1, with D hard to call. The CDR3 has 16 residues. Per the germline V gene, CDR1 is MNHEY and CDR2 is SVGAGI. The V gene lost 0 bases and the J gene lost 3 bases, with 12 bases spanning the gap. CDR3 amino acids: CASSYSTPGVYNEQFF. CDR3 DNA sequence: TGTGCCAGCAGTTACTCGACCCCAGGCGTCTACAATGAGCAGTTCTTC.

The J gene is TRBJ1-2, the V gene TRBV27, with a possible D match to TRBD1 (6 bases). Germline V gives CDR1 MNHEY, CDR2 SMNVEV (reference sequence). The CDR3 consists of 15 residues. V was cut by 2 bases and J by 7 bases, with 17 bases left in between. CDR3 nucleotides: TGTGCCAGCAGTTTAGGGGGGGGGCGTCTCTCTGGCTACACCTTC. It codes for CASSLGGGRLSGYTF.

This clone was observed once. CDR3 protein: CASSEIGNEKLFF. The CDR3 coding sequence is TGTGCCAGCAGTGAAATCGGTAATGAAAAACTGTTTTTT. The J gene is TRBJ1-4, the V gene TRBV25-1; no clear D. V gave up 2 bases and J gave up 4 bases, with 5 bases separating them. The CDR3 has 13 residues. Germline V gene data show CDR1 as MGHDK and CDR2 as SYGVNS.

The V and J genes are TRBV7-2 and TRBJ2-1; 7 bases fit TRBD2. With V trimmed by 5 bases and J by 8 bases, 12 bases remained unmatched. The V gene's germline CDR1 is SGHTA and CDR2 FQGNSA. The CDR3 contains 15 residues. This CDR3 is CASSRQAGKLDEQFF. The CDR3, as DNA: TGTGCCAGCAGCCGACAAGCGGGGAAGTTGGATGAGCAGTTCTTC.

The V call is TRBV18, the J call TRBJ1-1; D is unclear. The CDR3 has 15 amino acids. The V end lost 3 bases, the J end lost 1 base, and 12 bases lay between the germline ends. Germline CDR1 and CDR2: KGHSH and LQKENI. The CDR3 DNA follows: TGTGCCAGCTCACCCCGGAGAGGATCGAACACTGAAGCTTTCTTT. This codes for CASSPRRGSNTEAFF.

The rearrangement links TRBV4-1 to TRBJ1-6; no clear D gene. CDR1 and CDR2 from the germline V gene are MGHRA and YSYEKL. V was pared by 1 base and J by 5 bases, with 9 bases between. This CDR3 is built from 15 residues. As DNA, the CDR3 is TGCGCCAGCAGCCAAGGCGGATATAATAATTCACCCCTCCACTTT. Amino acid sequence: CASSQGGYNNSPLHF.

This clone was counted between two and nine times. This rearrangement joins TRBV29-1 to TRBJ2-3; possible D gene TRBD1, 5 bases. The CDR3 is 11 amino acids. Germline assignment: CDR1 SQVTM and CDR2 ANQGSEA. V shed 5 bases and J shed 4 bases, with 7 bases lying between them. CDR3 amino acids: CSVPRADTQYF. Here the CDR3 DNA reads TGCAGCGTTCCCAGGGCAGATACGCAGTATTTT.

This clone was counted between two and nine times. This chain joins TRBV2 and TRBJ1-2; D call uncertain. Trimming left V 11 bases short and J 4 bases short, with 14 bases between. The CDR3 consists of 12 residues. CDR1 is SNHLY and CDR2 is FYNNEI in the germline V gene. CDR3 amino acids: CAPSREIYGYTF. For the CDR3, the DNA is TGTGCCCCCTCACGCGAGATCTATGGCTACACCTTC.

The chain couples TRBV7-6 to TRBJ2-7; a possible D gene is TRBD1 (5 bases). The CDR3 is made up of 12 amino acids. V was cut by 1 base and J by 6 bases, with 7 bases left in between. From germline, CDR1 is SGHVS and CDR2 FNYEAQ. The CDR3 DNA is TGTGCCAGCAGCTTAGTTGACAGCGAGCAGTACTTC. Translation gives CASSLVDSEQYF. Full variable domain (remainder filled in from reference TRBV7-6 and TRBJ2-7): GAGVSQSPRYKVTKRGQDVALRCDPISGHVSLYWYRQALGQGPEFLTYFNYEAQQDKSGLPNDRFSAERPEGSISTLTIQRTEQRDSAMYRCASSLVDSEQYFGPGTRLTVT.

This chain links TRBV4-1 with TRBJ1-4; 8 bases are a match to TRBD1. This CDR3 is built from 14 residues. CDR1 is MGHRA and CDR2 is YSYEKL in the germline V gene. Trimming took 6 bases from V and 5 from J; bases not matched to a gene: 5. CDR3 amino acids: CASSGTGGNEKLFF. The CDR3 coding sequence is TGCGCCAGCAGTGGTACAGGGGGGAATGAAAAACTGTTTTTT.